This is a list of T cell receptor beta chains from one sample in a study of shared clonotypes between healthy human individuals. Sequenced by immunoSEQ multiplex PCR; TCRdb stores in-frame clones only, minus some. The profile covers 950,000 to 1,300,000 clones, with 75% appearing a single time and approximately 1.5% taken by the ten largest. Input material: memory CD4+ T cells sorted from blood. The receptors were gathered from a man between 18 and 35 years old in good health. The CDR3 runs from the conserved cysteine through the conserved F or W. The order of the fields is clone size, V gene, D gene, J gene, CDR3 DNA, CDR3 protein. A D gene is named only where the DNA matches it firmly. Where a row states a size, it is once, few, many or the class of an expanded clone; other rows omit it.

.	TRBV6-1	TRBD1	TRBJ1-5	TGTGCCAGCGTTGAGACAGGGTCCTATCAGCCCCAGCATTTT	CASVETGSYQPQHF
.	TRBV27	.	TRBJ2-5	TGTGCCAGCAGCCCGCCCGGGGGGCGGCAGACCCAGTACTTC	CASSPPGGRQTQYF
.	TRBV5-5	.	TRBJ2-2	TGTGCCAGCAGCTTGGTTCGGAACACCGGGGAGCTGTTTTTT	CASSLVRNTGELFF
once	TRBV6-6	TRBD1	TRBJ2-2	TGTGCCAGCAGTTACATCAGGGGGCTGAATACCGGGGAGCTGTTTTTT	CASSYIRGLNTGELFF
.	TRBV18	.	TRBJ1-5	TGTGCCAGCTCCCCGGACAGAGGTTCTAGCAATCAGCCCCAGCATTTT	CASSPDRGSSNQPQHF
.	TRBV19	.	TRBJ2-7	TGTGCCAGTAAGGGACGCACTGGCTACGAGCAGTACTTC	CASKGRTGYEQYF
.	TRBV30	.	TRBJ2-3	TGTGCCTGGAGTCCTTCATGGGATAACAGGCTCACAGATACGCAGTATTTT	CAWSPSWDNRLTDTQYF
.	TRBV6-6	.	TRBJ1-1	TGTGCCAGCACCCACGCAGGGCATGGGAACACTGAAGCTTTCTTT	CASTHAGHGNTEAFF
many	TRBV10-1	TRBD1	TRBJ1-1	TGCGCCAGCAGTAGGACAGGGGGAAGCCTTGCTTTCTTT	CASSRTGGSLAFF
.	TRBV5-1	.	TRBJ2-1	TGCGCCAGCAGCTTGAGGGTGAATGAGCAGTTCTTC	CASSLRVNEQFF
.	TRBV5-1	.	TRBJ2-1	TGCGCCAGCAGCTTAGTGGCTGAGCAGTTCTTC	CASSLVAEQFF
few	TRBV20-1	.	TRBJ1-1	TGCAGTGCTAGCTCGGGAGAGAAAGCTTTCTTT	CSASSGEKAFF
.	TRBV2	TRBD2	TRBJ2-3	TGTGCCAGCAGGCCTAGCGGGGGCCCCTTAAATTTT	CASRPSGGPLNF
.	TRBV7-2	TRBD2	TRBJ2-2	TGTGCCAGCAGCTTAGGCGGGGGGCCAGGCGGGGAGCTGTTTTTT	CASSLGGGPGGELFF
.	TRBV19	.	TRBJ1-1	TGTGCCAGTAGTATAGGAGTGAACACTGAAGCTTTCTTT	CASSIGVNTEAFF
.	TRBV5-6	.	TRBJ1-5	TGTGCCAGCAGCTTGGCCCCCGATCAGCCCCAGCATTTT	CASSLAPDQPQHF
.	TRBV6-6	.	TRBJ1-1	TGTGCCAGCAGTTACTCCGAGTTTGAAGCTTTCTTT	CASSYSEFEAFF
.	TRBV5-1	TRBD1	TRBJ1-6	TGCGCCAGCAGCTACGACAGGGGTAGAGTTTCACCCCTCCACTTT	CASSYDRGRVSPLHF
.	TRBV7-9	.	TRBJ1-2	TGTGCCAGCAGCTTCTCCGGGACGGGAGGCTACACCTTC	CASSFSGTGGYTF
.	TRBV10-3	TRBD1	TRBJ1-2	TGTGCCACCGGGACAGGGCTAAACTATGGCTACACCTTC	CATGTGLNYGYTF
.	TRBV5-1	TRBD1	TRBJ2-4	TGCGCCAGCAGCACCTCCGGGACAGGGAGTGGGAACATTCAGTACTTC	CASSTSGTGSGNIQYF
.	TRBV10-3	TRBD2	TRBJ2-7	TGTGCCATCAGAAATAGCGGGAGTTACGAGCAGTACTTC	CAIRNSGSYEQYF
.	TRBV20-1	.	TRBJ2-1	TGCAGTGCTAGAGATCTTATGGAGCAGTTCTTC	CSARDLMEQFF
.	TRBV19	.	TRBJ2-1	TGTGCCAGTACCCCGGGGGAGCGTAACAATGAGCAGTTCTTC	CASTPGERNNEQFF
.	TRBV5-1	.	TRBJ2-5	TGCGCCAGCAGCTTGGAAGGGAGCAACCAAGAGACCCAGTACTTC	CASSLEGSNQETQYF
.	TRBV4-1	TRBD1	TRBJ1-1	TGCGCCAGCAGCCAAGGTGACAGGGGGACGAACACTGAAGCTTTCTTT	CASSQGDRGTNTEAFF
.	TRBV11-2	TRBD1	TRBJ2-7	TGTGCCAGCAGCTCCCGGGACAGGGGAGGGGGATGGGTTGGGCAGTACTTC	CASSSRDRGGGWVGQYF
.	TRBV7-9	.	TRBJ2-7	TGTGCCAGCAGCTTATCTAGCTACGAGCAGTACTTC	CASSLSSYEQYF
.	TRBV19	TRBD1	TRBJ1-2	TGTGCCAGTAGTTCCGGGACAGGGAGTAACTATGGCTACACCTTC	CASSSGTGSNYGYTF
.	TRBV10-2	TRBD1	TRBJ1-1	TGCGCCAGCCGACTCGGGGACAGGGGGCTAGGAAACACTGAAGCTTTCTTT	CASRLGDRGLGNTEAFF
.	TRBV6-6	TRBD2	TRBJ2-3	TGTGCCACCCGGGGTAGCGGGAGGTCCCGCACAGATACGCAGTATTTT	CATRGSGRSRTDTQYF
.	TRBV19	.	TRBJ2-3	TGTGCCAGTAGTATATTGGGGGGCGCAGATACGCAGTATTTT	CASSILGGADTQYF
.	TRBV7-3	.	TRBJ2-5	TGTGCCAGCAGCCCGACAGTTCAAGAGACCCAGTACTTC	CASSPTVQETQYF
.	TRBV4-2	.	TRBJ2-1	TGTGCCAGCAGCCAAGATCACAGGGTGGACAATGAGCAGTTCTTC	CASSQDHRVDNEQFF
.	TRBV19	.	TRBJ2-5	TGTGCCAGTAGGCCGCAGGGGCAAGAGACCCAGTACTTC	CASRPQGQETQYF
.	TRBV7-2	TRBD1	TRBJ2-5	TGTGCCACCGCCAGGGGGACAGAAGAGACCCAGTACTTC	CATARGTEETQYF
.	TRBV6-5	TRBD1	TRBJ2-7	TGTGCCAGCAGGGGGACAGGGGGCGTTTACGAGCAGTACTTC	CASRGTGGVYEQYF
few	TRBV7-9	.	TRBJ2-7	TGTGCCAGCAGCTTAGTGGGGGCGAGCTACGAGCAGTACTTC	CASSLVGASYEQYF
few	TRBV5-1	.	TRBJ2-3	TGCGCCAGCAGCTTGGTTTCCGGCAGGGGTAGTGCAGATACGCAGTATTTT	CASSLVSGRGSADTQYF
few	TRBV5-4	TRBD1	TRBJ1-6	TGTGCCAGTAAGACAGGGGTTGGTTCACCCCTCCACTTT	CASKTGVGSPLHF
.	TRBV5-6	.	TRBJ2-6	TGTGCCAGCAGCCCCGAGGGGGCTGGGGCCAACGTCCTGACTTTC	CASSPEGAGANVLTF
.	TRBV5-1	TRBD1	TRBJ1-2	TGCGCCAGCAGCAGGGACAGGACCCTATATGGCTACACCTTC	CASSRDRTLYGYTF
.	TRBV10-1	.	TRBJ1-1	TGCGCCAGCAGTGAGAATTGGAGGGACACTGAAGCTTTCTTT	CASSENWRDTEAFF
.	TRBV28	.	TRBJ1-2	TGTGCCAGCAGTTTGTCCCTCTCAACAGGGCCCACTAACTATGGCTACACCTTC	CASSLSLSTGPTNYGYTF
.	TRBV13	.	TRBJ1-2	TGTGCCAGCAGCCGAGGTTTTGTAGGTTCACCGGGCAACTATGGCTACACCTTC	CASSRGFVGSPGNYGYTF
.	TRBV7-2	TRBD1	TRBJ1-4	TGTGCCAGCAGCTTAGGACAGGGCTTGGAACTGTTTTTT	CASSLGQGLELFF
.	TRBV11-2	.	TRBJ1-1	TGTGCCAGCAGACCGGACCACCGCACTGAAGCTTTCTTT	CASRPDHRTEAFF
.	TRBV30	.	TRBJ2-1	TGTGCCTGGAGCGTTCTCTACAATGAGCAGTTCTTC	CAWSVLYNEQFF
.	TRBV11-2	.	TRBJ1-1	TGTGCCAGCAGCTTTGGGGGACGGAACACTGAAGCTTTCTTT	CASSFGGRNTEAFF
.	TRBV9	TRBD1	TRBJ2-5	TGTGCCAGCAGCGTAGTCGGACAGGGCGGGACCCAGTACTTC	CASSVVGQGGTQYF
.	TRBV25-1	.	TRBJ2-5	TGTGCCAGCAGTGACCAGTTTCGGGAGACCCAGTACTTC	CASSDQFRETQYF
.	TRBV14	.	TRBJ2-2	TGTGCCAGCAGCCGCAACCCATGGGGGGTAGCCTTTACAGACGGGGAGCTGTTTTTT	CASSRNPWGVAFTDGELFF
.	TRBV5-6	.	TRBJ1-3	TGTGCCAGCAGCGGGTTTATAGACAACTCGGTAGGAAACACCATATATTTT	CASSGFIDNSVGNTIYF
.	TRBV5-1	.	TRBJ2-3	TGCGCCAGCAGCCCTAGCACAGATACGCAGTATTTT	CASSPSTDTQYF
.	TRBV4-1	TRBD1	TRBJ2-1	TGCGCCAGCCGCATGGGGACAGGGGGCCAAGGATACAATGAGCAGTTCTTC	CASRMGTGGQGYNEQFF
.	TRBV30	TRBD2	TRBJ2-5	TGTGCCCTCCGAGCCTTTAGCGGGAGGGCCGGAGAGACCCAGTACTTC	CALRAFSGRAGETQYF
.	TRBV6-5	.	TRBJ1-3	TGTGCCAGCAGTTACAGGACTCCGAGCTCTGGAAACACCATATATTTT	CASSYRTPSSGNTIYF
few	TRBV7-9	.	TRBJ2-7	TGTGCCAGCAGCTACAGGACGAACGAGCAGTACTTC	CASSYRTNEQYF
.	TRBV2	.	TRBJ1-4	TGTGCCAGCAATTACAGGGAGAGTGAAAAACTGTTTTTT	CASNYRESEKLFF